This T cell receptor beta chain derives from a study of blood T cell repertoires in COVID-19. In the study overall: Acute and convalescent COVID-19 specimens originated in the United States, Italy and Spain. PBMCs, B-cell-depleted T cells, or T cells were the source of the cDNA or gDNA that made up the material.

Original processing notes: Amplifying reference gene primers gave estimates of nucleated cell counts. Libraries were prepared by immunoSEQ multiplex PCR; TCRdb keeps only in-frame clonotypes and omits some of them. V, J and clone size reflect that table, while D and trimming were determined from the DNA. The sample carries over 150,000 clones, about 79% recorded once. The specimen sequenced was peripheral blood. The TCR sequence derives from a woman aged 65 to 85 with acute or convalescent COVID-19.

The CDR3, as DNA: TGTGCCAGCAGTTTTTGGGGGGCTGAAGCTTTCTTT. Its protein product is CASSFWGAEAFF. The chain combines TRBV28 with TRBJ1-1; D perhaps matches TRBD1 (5 bases). The V end was cut by 3 bases, the J end by 6 bases, with 8 bases between. This CDR3 is 12 amino acids long. Germline V gene sequence: CDR1 MDHEN, CDR2 SYDVKM. Based on the CDR3 plus reference TRBV28 and TRBJ1-1, the full variable domain is DVKVTQSSRYLVKRTGEKVFLECVQDMDHENMFWYRQDPGLGLRLIYFSYDVKMKEKGDIPEGYSVSREKKERFSLILESASTNQTSMYLCASSFWGAEAFFGQGTRLTVV.